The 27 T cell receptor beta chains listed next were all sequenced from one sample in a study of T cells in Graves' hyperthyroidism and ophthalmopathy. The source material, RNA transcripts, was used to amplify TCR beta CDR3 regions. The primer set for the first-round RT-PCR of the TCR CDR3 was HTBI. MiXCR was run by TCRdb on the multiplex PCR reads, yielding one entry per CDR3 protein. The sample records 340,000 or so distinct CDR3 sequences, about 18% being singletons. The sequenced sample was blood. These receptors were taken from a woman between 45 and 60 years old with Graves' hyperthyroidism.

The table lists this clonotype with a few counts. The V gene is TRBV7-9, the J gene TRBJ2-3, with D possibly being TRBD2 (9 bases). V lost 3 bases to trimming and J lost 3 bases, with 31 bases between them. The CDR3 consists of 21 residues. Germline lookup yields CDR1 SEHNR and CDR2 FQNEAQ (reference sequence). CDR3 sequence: CASSFPGVGQGLAGWTDTQYF. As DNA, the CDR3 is TGTGCCAGCAGCTTCCCAGGGGTCGGACAGGGCCTAGCGGGATGGACAGATACGCAGTATTTT.

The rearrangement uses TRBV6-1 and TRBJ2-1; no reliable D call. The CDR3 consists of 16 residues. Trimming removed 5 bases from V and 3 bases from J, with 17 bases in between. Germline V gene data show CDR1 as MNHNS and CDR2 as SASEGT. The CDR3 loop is CASSYSSAGVYNEQFF. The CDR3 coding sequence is TGTGCCAGCAGTTATAGCTCGGCAGGAGTCTACAATGAGCAGTTCTTC.

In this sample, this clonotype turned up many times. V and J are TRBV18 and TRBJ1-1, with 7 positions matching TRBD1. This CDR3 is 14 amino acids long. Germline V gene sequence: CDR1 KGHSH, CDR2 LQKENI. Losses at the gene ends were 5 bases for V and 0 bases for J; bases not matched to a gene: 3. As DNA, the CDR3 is TGTGCCAGCTCAGCACAGGGGCTGAACACTGAAGCTTTCTTT. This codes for CASSAQGLNTEAFF.

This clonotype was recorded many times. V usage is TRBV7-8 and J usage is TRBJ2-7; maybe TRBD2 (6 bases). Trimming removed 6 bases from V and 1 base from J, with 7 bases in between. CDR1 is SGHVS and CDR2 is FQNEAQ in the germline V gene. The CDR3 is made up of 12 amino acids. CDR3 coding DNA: TGTGCCAGCAGGGGGGGATCCTACGAGCAGTACTTC. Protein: CASRGGSYEQYF.

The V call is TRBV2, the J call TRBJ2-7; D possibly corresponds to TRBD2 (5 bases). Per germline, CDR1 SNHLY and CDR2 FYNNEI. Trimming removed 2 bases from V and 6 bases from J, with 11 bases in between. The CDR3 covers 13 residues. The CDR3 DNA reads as TGTGCCAGCAGTGAAACCGGGGTGGGCGAGCAGTACGTC. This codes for CASSETGVGEQYV.

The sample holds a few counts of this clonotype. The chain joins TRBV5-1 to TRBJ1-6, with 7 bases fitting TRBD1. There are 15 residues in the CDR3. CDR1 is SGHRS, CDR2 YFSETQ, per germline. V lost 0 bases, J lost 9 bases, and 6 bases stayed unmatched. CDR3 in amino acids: CASSLGGTAPSPLHF. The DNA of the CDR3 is TGCGCCAGCAGCTTGGGCGGGACAGCCCCTTCACCCCTCCACTTT.

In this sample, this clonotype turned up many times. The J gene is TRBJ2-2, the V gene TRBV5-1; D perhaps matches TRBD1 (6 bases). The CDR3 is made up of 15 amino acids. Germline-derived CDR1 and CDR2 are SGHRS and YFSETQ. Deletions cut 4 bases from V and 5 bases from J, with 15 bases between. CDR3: CASSGKYRETGELFF. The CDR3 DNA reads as TGCGCCAGCAGCGGAAAGTACAGGGAAACCGGGGAGCTGTTTTTT.

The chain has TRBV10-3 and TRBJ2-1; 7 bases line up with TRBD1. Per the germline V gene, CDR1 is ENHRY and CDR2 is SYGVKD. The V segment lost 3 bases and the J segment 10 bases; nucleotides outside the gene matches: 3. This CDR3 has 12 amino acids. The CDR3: CAISDHRGEQFF. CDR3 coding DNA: TGTGCCATCAGTGATCACAGGGGAGAGCAGTTCTTC.

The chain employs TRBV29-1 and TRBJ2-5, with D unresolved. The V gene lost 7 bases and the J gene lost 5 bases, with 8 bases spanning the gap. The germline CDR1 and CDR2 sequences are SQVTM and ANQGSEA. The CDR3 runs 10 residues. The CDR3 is CSGIRETQYF. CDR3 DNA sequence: TGCAGCGGCATCCGCGAGACCCAGTACTTC.

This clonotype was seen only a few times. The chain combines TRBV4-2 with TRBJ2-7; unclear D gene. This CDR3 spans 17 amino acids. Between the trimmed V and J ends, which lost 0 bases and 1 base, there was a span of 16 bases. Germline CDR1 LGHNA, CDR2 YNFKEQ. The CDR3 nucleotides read TGTGCCAGCAGCCAAGACCCTTACACCGCTCCGTCCTACGAGCAGTACTTC. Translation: CASSQDPYTAPSYEQYF.

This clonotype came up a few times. The CDR3 is CASSLAGEKEGTQYF. CDR3 DNA: TGCGCCAGCAGCTTGGCCGGGGAGAAGGAAGGGACCCAGTACTTC. The gene calls are TRBV5-1 and TRBJ2-5; D might be TRBD2 (5 bases). Germline CDR1 SGHRS, CDR2 YFSETQ. The CDR3 has 15 residues. With 0 bases removed from V and 7 bases from J, the gap between germline ends came to 16 bases.

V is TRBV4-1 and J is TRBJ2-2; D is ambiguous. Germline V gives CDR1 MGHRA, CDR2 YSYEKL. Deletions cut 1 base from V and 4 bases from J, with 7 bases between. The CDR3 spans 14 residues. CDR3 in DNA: TGCGCCAGCAGCCAAGTTTCGGCCACCGGGGAGCTGTTTTTT. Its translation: CASSQVSATGELFF.

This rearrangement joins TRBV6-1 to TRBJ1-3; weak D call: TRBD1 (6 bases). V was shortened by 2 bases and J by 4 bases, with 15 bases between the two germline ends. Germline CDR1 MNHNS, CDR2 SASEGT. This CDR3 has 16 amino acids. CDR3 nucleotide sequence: TGTGCCAGCAGTGAAATGGGGGGCAGAGGAGGAAACACCATATATTTT. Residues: CASSEMGGRGGNTIYF.

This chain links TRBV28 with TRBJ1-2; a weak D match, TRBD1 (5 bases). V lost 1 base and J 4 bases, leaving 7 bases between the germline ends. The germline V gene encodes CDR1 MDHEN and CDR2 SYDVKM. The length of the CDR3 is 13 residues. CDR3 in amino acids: CASSLSGFYGYTF. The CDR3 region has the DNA TGTGCCAGCAGTTTATCAGGGTTCTATGGCTACACCTTC.

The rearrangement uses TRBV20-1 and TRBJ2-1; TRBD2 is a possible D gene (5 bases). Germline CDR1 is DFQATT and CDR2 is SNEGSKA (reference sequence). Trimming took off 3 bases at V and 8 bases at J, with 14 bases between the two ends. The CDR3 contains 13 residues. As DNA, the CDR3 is TGCAGTGCTAGGAGCCAGCGGAGATATGAGCAGTTCTTC. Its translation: CSARSQRRYEQFF.

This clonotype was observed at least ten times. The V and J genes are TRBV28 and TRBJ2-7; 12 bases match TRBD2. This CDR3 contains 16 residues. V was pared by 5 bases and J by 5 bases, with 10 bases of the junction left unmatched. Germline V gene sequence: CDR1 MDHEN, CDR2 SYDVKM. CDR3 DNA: TGTGCCAGCAGTGCCCCAACTAGCGGGAGGATCGACGAGCAGTACTTC. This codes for CASSAPTSGRIDEQYF.

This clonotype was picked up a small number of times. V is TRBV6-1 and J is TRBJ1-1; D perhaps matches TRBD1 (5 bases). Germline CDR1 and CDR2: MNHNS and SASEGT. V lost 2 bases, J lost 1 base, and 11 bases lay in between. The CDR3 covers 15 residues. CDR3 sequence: CASSENRGRNTEAFF. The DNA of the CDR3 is TGTGCCAGCAGTGAAAACCGGGGGAGGAACACTGAAGCTTTCTTT.

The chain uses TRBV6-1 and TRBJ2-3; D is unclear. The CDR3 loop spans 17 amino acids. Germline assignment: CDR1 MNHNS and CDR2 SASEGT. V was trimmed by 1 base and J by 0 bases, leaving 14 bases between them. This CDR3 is CASSEEYGHSSTDTQYF. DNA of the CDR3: TGTGCCAGCAGTGAAGAATACGGGCACTCGAGCACAGATACGCAGTATTTT.

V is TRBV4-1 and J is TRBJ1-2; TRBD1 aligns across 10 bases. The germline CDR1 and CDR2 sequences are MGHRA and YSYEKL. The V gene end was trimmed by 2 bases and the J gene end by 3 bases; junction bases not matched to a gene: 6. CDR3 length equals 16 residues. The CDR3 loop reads CASSQTRTGGHYGYTF. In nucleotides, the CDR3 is TGCGCCAGCAGCCAAACGAGGACAGGGGGGCACTATGGCTACACCTTC.

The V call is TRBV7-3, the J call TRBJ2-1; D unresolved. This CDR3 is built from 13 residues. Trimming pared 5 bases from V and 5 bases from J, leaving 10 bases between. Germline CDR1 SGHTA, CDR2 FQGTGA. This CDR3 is CASSVGRDNEQFF. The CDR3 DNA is TGTGCCAGCAGCGTAGGCCGCGACAATGAGCAGTTCTTC.

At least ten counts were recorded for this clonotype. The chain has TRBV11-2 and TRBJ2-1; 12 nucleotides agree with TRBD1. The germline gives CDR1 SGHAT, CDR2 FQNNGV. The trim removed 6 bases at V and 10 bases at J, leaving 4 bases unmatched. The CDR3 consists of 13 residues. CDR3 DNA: TGTGCCAGCAGGGGACAGGGGGCAGGGGAGCAGTTCTTC. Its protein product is CASRGQGAGEQFF.

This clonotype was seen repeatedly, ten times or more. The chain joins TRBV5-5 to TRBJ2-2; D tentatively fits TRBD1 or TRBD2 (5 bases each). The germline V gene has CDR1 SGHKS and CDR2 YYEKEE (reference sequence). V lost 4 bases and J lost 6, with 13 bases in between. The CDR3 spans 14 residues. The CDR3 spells CASSLMGDAGELFF. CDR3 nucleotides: TGTGCCAGCAGCCTCATGGGGGACGCCGGGGAGCTGTTTTTT.

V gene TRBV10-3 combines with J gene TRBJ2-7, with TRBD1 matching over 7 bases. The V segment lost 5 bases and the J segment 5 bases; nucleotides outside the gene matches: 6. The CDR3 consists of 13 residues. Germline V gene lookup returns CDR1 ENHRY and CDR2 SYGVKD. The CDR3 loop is CAISSDRVNEQYV. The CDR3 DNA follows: TGTGCCATCAGTTCCGACAGGGTGAACGAGCAGTACGTC.

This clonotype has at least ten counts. The CDR3 is CASSTGTWNEQFF. The CDR3 DNA reads as TGTGCCAGCAGTACCGGGACCTGGAATGAGCAGTTCTTC. The chain couples TRBV6-2 or TRBV6-3 to TRBJ2-1; D possibly matches TRBD1 or TRBD2 (5 bases each). Trimming took off 5 bases at V and 7 bases at J, with 12 bases between the two ends. Germline V lookup: CDR1 MNHEY, CDR2 SVGEGT. This CDR3 comprises 13 residues.

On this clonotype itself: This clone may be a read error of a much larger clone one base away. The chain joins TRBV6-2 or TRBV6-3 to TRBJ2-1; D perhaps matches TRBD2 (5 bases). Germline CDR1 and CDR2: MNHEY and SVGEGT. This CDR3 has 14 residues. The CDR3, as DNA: TGTGCCAGCAATAGAGGGAGCTCCTGCAATGAGCAGTTCTTC. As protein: CASNRGSSCNEQFF.

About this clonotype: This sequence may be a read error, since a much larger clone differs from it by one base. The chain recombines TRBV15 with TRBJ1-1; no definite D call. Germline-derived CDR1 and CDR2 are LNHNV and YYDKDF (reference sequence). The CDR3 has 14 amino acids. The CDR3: CVTSRGFGNTEAFF. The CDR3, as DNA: TGTGTCACCAGCAGAGGGTTTGGTAACACTGAAGCTTTCTTT.

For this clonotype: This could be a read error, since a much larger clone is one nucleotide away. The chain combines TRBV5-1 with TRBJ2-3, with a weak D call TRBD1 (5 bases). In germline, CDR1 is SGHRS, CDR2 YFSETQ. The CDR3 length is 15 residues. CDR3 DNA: TGCGCCAGCAGCTTGGCGGCCGGAAGCACAGGTACGCAGTATTTT. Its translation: CASSLAAGSTGTQYF.